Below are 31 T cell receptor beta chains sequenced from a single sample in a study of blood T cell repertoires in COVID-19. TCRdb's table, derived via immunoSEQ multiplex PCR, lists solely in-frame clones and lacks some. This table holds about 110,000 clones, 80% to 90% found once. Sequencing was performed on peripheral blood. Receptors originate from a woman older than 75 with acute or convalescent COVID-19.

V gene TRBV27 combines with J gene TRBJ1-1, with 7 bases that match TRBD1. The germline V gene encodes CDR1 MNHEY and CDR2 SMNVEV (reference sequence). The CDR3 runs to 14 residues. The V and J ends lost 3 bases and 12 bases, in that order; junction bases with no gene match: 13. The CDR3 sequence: CASSLAGTDPISFF. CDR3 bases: TGTGCCAGCAGTTTGGCAGGGACAGACCCCATCTCTTTCTTT.

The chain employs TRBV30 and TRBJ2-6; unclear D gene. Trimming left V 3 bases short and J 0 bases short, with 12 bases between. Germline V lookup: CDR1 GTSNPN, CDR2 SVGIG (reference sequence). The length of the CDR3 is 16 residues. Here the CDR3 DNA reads TGTGCCTGGAGGGTCCAGGCCTTCTCTGGGGCCAACGTCCTGACTTTC. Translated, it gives CAWRVQAFSGANVLTF.

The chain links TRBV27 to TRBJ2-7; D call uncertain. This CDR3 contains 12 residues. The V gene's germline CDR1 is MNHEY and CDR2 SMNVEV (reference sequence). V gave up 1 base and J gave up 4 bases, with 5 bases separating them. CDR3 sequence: CASSLFGYEQYF. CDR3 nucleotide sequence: TGTGCCAGCAGTTTATTCGGGTACGAGCAGTACTTC.

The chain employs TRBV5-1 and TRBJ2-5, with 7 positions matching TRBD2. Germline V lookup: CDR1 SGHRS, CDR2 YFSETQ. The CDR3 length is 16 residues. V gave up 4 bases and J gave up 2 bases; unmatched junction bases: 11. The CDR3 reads CASSLSLAAQQETQYF. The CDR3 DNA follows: TGCGCCAGCAGCCTCAGCCTAGCGGCCCAACAAGAGACCCAGTACTTC.

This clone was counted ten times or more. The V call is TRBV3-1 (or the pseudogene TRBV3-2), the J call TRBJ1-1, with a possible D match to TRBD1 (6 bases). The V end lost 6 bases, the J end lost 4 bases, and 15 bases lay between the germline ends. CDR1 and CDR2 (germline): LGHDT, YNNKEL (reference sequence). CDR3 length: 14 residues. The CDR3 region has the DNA TGTGCCAGCAGGAACAGGGCGGAGAGCACTGAAGCTTTCTTT. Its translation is CASRNRAESTEAFF.

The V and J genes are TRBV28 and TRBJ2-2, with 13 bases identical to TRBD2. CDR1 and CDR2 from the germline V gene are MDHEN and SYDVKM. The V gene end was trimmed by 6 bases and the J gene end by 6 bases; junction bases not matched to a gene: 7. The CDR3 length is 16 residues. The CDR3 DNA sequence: TGTGCCAGCAGATTCCTGACTAGCGGGGGGCCCGGGGAGCTGTTTTTT. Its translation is CASRFLTSGGPGELFF.

The CDR3 nucleotides are TGTGCCAGCAGTTACGACAGGGGGCCAGGATTCGAGCAGTACTTC. Protein product: CASSYDRGPGFEQYF. The V call is TRBV27, the J call TRBJ2-7; TRBD1 aligns across 10 bases. The CDR3 length is 15 residues. V dropped 4 bases and J dropped 6; count of bases not matched to a gene: 9. CDR1 and CDR2 (germline): MNHEY, SMNVEV (reference sequence).

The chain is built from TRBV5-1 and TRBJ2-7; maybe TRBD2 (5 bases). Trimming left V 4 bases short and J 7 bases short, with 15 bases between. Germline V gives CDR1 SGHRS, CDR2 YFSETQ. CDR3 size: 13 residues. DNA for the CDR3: TGCGCCAGCAGCCCCGGGATATCGCGGGAGCAGTACTTC. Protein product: CASSPGISREQYF. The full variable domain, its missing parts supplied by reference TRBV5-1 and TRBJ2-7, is KAGVTQTPRYLIKTRGQQVTLSCSPISGHRSVSWYQQTPGQGLQFLFEYFSETQRNKGNFPGRFSGRQFSNSRSEMNVSTLELGDSALYLCASSPGISREQYFGPGTRLTVT.

CDR3 in amino acids: CASSTRGQENYGYTF. CDR3 sequence (DNA): TGTGCCAGCAGCACGCGAGGACAGGAAAACTATGGCTACACCTTC. J is TRBJ1-2 and V is TRBV5-4, with 7 bases lining up with TRBD1. The CDR3 covers 15 residues. The J segment lost 2 bases and the V segment lost 4 bases, leaving 8 bases of the junction unmatched. Looked up from germline, CDR1 is SGHNT and CDR2 is YYREEE (reference sequence).

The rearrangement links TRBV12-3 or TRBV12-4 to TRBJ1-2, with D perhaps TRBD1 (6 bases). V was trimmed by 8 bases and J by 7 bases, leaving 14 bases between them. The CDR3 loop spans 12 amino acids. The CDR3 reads CASHRGAGGYTF. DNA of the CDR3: TGTGCCAGCCACCGGGGGGCTGGTGGCTACACCTTC.

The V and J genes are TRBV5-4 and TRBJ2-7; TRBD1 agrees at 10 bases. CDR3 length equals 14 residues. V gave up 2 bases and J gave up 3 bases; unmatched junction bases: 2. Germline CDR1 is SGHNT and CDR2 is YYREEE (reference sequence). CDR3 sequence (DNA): TGTGCCAGCAGCTTCGGGACAGGGGTCTACGAGCAGTACTTC. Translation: CASSFGTGVYEQYF.

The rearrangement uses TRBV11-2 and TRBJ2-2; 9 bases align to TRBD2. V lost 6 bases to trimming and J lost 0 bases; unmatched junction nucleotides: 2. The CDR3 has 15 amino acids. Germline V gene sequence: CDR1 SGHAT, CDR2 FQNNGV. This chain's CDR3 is CASRGLAANTGELFF. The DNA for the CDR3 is TGTGCCAGCAGGGGACTAGCTGCGAACACCGGGGAGCTGTTTTTT.

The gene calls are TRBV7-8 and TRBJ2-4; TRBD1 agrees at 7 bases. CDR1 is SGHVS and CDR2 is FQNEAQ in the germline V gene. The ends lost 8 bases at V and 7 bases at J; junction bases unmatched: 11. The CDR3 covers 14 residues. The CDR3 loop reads CASASDRDANIQYF. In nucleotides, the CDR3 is TGTGCCAGCGCCTCCGACAGGGATGCCAACATTCAGTACTTC. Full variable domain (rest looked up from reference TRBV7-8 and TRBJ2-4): GAGVSQSPRYKVAKRGQDVALRCDPISGHVSLFWYQQALGQGPEFLTYFQNEAQLDKSGLPSDRFFAERPEGSVSTLKIQRTQQEDSAVYLCASASDRDANIQYFGAGTRLSVL.

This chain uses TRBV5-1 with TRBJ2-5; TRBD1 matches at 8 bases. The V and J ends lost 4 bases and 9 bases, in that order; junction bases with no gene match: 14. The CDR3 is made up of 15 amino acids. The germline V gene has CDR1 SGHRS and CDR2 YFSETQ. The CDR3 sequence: CASSATGTGSLAQYF. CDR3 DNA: TGCGCCAGCAGCGCCACCGGGACAGGATCTTTGGCCCAGTACTTC.

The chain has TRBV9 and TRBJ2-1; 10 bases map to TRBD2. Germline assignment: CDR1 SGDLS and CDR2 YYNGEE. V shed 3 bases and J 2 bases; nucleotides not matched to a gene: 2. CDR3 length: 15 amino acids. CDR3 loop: CASSGTSGPYNEQFF. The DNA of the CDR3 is TGTGCCAGCAGCGGGACTAGCGGACCCTACAATGAGCAGTTCTTC.

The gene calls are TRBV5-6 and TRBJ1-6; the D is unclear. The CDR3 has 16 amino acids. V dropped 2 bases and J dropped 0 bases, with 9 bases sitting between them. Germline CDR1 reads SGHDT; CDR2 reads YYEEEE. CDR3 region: CASSFGSLSYNSPLHF. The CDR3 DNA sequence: TGTGCCAGCAGCTTTGGCAGTCTCTCCTATAATTCACCCCTCCACTTT.

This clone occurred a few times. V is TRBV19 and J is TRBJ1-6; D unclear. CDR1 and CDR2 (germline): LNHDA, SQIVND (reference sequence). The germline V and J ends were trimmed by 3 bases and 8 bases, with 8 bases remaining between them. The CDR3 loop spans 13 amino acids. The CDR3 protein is CASSIIGDSPLHF. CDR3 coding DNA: TGTGCCAGTAGTATCATCGGGGATTCACCCCTCCACTTT.

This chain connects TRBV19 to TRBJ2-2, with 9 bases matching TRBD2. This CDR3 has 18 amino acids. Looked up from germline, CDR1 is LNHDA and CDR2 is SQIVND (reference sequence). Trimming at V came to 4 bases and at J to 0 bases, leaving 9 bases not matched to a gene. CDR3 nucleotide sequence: TGTGCCAGTAGTAGGTATGGTAGCGGGGGCGCGAACACCGGGGAGCTGTTTTTT. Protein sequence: CASSRYGSGGANTGELFF. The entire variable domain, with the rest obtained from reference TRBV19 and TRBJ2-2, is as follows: DGGITQSPKYLFRKEGQNVTLSCEQNLNHDAMYWYRQDPGQGLRLIYYSQIVNDFQKGDIAEGYSVSREKKESFPLTVTSAQKNPTAFYLCASSRYGSGGANTGELFFGEGSRLTVL.

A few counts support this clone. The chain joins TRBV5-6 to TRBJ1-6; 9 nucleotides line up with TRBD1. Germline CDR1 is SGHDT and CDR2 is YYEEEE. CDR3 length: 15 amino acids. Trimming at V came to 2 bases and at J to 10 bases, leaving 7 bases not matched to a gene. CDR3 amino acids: CASSFPGQGRSPLHF. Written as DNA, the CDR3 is TGTGCCAGCAGCTTTCCGGGACAGGGAAGATCACCCCTCCACTTT.

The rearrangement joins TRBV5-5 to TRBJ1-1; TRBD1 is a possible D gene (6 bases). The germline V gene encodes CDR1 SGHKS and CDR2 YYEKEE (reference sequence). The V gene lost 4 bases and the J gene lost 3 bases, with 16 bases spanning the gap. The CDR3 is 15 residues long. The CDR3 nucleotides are TGTGCCAGCAGCCTCGCCAGGACAGCGGACACTGAAGCTTTCTTT. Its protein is CASSLARTADTEAFF.

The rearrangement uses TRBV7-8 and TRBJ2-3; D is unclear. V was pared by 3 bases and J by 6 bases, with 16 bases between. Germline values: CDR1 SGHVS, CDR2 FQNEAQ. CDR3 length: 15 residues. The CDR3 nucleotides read TGTGCCAGCAGCTTCTTTGATCCCACAGACGATACGCAGTATTTT. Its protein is CASSFFDPTDDTQYF.

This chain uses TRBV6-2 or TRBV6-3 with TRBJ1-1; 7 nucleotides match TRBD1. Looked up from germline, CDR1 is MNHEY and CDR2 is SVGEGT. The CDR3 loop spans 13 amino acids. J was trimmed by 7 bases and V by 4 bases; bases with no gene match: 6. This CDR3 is CASSFGTVIEAFF. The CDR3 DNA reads TGTGCCAGCAGTTTCGGGACAGTTATTGAAGCTTTCTTT.

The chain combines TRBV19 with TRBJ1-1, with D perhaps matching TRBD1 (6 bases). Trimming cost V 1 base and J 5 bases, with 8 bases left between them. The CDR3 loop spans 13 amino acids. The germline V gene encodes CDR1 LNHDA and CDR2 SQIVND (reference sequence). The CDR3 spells CASSIVGGTEAFF. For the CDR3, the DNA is TGTGCCAGTAGTATAGTAGGGGGAACTGAAGCTTTCTTT.

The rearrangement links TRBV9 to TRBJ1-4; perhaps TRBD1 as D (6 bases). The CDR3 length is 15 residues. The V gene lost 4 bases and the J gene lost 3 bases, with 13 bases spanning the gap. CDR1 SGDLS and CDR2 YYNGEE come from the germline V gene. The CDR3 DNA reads TGTGCCAGCAGCTGGGGCGGGGGCTCTAATGAAAAACTGTTTTTT. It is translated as CASSWGGGSNEKLFF.

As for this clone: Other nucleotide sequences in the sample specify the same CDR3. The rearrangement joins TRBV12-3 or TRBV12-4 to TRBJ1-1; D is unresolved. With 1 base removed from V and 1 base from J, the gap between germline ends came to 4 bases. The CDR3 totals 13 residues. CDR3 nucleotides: TGTGCCAGCAGTTTAGGCGAGAACACTGAAGCTTTCTTT. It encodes CASSLGENTEAFF.

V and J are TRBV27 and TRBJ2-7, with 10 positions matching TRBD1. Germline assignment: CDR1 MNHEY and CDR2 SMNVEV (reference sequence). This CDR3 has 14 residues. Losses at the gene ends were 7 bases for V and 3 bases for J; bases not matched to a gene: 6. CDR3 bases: TGTGCCAGCACCGACCGGGACAGGGGCTACGAGCAGTACTTC. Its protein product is CASTDRDRGYEQYF.

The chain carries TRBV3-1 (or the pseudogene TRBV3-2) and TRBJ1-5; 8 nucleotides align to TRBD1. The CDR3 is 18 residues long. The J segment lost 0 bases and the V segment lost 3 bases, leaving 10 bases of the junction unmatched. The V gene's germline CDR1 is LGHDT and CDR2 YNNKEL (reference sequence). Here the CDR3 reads CASSHPGQADYSNQPQHF. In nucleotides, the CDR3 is TGTGCCAGCAGCCATCCGGGACAGGCGGATTATAGCAATCAGCCCCAGCATTTT.

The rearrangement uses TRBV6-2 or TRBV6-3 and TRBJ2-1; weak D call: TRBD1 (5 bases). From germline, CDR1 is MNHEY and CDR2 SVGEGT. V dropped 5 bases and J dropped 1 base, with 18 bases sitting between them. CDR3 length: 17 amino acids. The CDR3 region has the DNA TGTGCCAGCAGTCCGGACACTGGCCTAGGTTCCTACAATGAGCAGTTCTTC. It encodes CASSPDTGLGSYNEQFF.

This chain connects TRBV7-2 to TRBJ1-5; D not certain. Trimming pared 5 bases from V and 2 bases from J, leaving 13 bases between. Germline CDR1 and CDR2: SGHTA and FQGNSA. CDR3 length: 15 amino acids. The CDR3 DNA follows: TGTGCCAGCAGCATAGGCGGTGTGGGCAATCAGCCCCAGCATTTT. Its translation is CASSIGGVGNQPQHF.

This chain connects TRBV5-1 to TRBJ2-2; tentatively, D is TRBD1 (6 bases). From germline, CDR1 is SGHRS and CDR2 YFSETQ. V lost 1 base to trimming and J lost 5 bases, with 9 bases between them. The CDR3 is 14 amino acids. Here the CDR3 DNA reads TGCGCCAGCAGCTTGACCACAGGGACCGGGGAGCTGTTTTTT. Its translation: CASSLTTGTGELFF.

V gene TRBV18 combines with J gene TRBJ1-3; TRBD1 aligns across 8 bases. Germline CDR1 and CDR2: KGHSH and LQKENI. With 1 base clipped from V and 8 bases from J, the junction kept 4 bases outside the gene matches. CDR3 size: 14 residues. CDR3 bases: TGTGCCAGCTCACCACGACAGGGGAAACACACCATATATTTT. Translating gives CASSPRQGKHTIYF. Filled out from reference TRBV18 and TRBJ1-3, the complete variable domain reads NAGVMQNPRHLVRRRGQEARLRCSPMKGHSHVYWYRQLPEEGLKFMVYLQKENIIDESGMPKERFSAEFPKEGPSILRIQQVVRGDSAAYFCASSPRQGKHTIYFGEGSWLTVV.